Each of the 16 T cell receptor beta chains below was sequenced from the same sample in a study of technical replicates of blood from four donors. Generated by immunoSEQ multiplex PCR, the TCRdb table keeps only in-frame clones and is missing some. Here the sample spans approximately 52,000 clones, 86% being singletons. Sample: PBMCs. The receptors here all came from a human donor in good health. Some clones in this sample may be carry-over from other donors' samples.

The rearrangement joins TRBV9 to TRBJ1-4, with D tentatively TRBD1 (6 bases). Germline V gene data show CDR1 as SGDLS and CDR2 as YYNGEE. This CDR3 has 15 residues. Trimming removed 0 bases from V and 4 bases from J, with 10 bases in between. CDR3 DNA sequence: TGTGCCAGCAGCGTAGAACAGGGAATTAATGAAAAACTGTTTTTT. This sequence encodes CASSVEQGINEKLFF.

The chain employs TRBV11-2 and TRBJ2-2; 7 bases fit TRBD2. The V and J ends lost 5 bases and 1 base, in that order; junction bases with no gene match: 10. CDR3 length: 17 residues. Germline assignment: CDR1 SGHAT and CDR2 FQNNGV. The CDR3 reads CASSSRGGPLNTGELFF. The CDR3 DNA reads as TGTGCCAGCAGCAGTCGGGGAGGGCCGTTGAACACCGGGGAGCTGTTTTTT. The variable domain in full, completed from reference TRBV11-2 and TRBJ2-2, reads EAGVAQSPRYKIIEKRQSVAFWCNPISGHATLYWYQQILGQGPKLLIQFQNNGVVDDSQLPKDRFSAERLKGVDSTLKIQPAKLEDSAVYLCASSSRGGPLNTGELFFGEGSRLTVL.

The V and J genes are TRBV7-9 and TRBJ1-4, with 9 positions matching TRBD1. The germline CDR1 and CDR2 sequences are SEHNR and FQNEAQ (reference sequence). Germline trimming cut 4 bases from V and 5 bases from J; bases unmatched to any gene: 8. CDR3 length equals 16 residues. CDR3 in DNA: TGTGCCAGCAGCTCACCCCTAGGGACAGGGAATGAAAAACTGTTTTTT. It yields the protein CASSSPLGTGNEKLFF.

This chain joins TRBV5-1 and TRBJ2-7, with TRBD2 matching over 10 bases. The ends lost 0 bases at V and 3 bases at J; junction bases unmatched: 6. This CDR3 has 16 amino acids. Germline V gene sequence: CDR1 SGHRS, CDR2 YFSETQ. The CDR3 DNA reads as TGCGCCAGCAGCTTGGCCAAGCGGGGGGGTAACTACGAGCAGTACTTC. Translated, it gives CASSLAKRGGNYEQYF. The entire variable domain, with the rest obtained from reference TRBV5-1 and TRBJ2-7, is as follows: KAGVTQTPRYLIKTRGQQVTLSCSPISGHRSVSWYQQTPGQGLQFLFEYFSETQRNKGNFPGRFSGRQFSNSRSEMNVSTLELGDSALYLCASSLAKRGGNYEQYFGPGTRLTVT.

The CDR3 nucleotides read TGTGCCAGTACCCCAGGGTGGAGAGACAATGAGCAGTTCTTC. Protein product: CASTPGWRDNEQFF. The gene calls are TRBV19 and TRBJ2-1, with a tentative D call TRBD1 (5 bases). The V end was cut by 7 bases, the J end by 5 bases, with 15 bases between. The germline V gene encodes CDR1 LNHDA and CDR2 SQIVND (reference sequence). The CDR3 sequence is 14 residues long.

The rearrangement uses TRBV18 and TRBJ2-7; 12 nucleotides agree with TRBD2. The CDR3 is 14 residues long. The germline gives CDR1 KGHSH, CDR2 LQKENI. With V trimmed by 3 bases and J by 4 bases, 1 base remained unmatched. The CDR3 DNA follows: TGTGCCAGCTCACCGACTAGCGGGAGTTACGAGCAGTACTTC. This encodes CASSPTSGSYEQYF.

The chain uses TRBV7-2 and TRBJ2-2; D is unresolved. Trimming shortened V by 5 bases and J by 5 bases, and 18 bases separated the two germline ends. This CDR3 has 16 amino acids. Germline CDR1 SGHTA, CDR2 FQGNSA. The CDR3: CASSLLSILLTGELFF. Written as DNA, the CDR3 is TGTGCCAGCAGCCTACTTTCGATCCTCCTTACCGGGGAGCTGTTTTTT.

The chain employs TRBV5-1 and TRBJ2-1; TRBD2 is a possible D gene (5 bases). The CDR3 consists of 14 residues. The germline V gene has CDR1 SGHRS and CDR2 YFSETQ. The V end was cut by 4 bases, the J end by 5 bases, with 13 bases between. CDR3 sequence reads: CASSPGPGDNEQFF. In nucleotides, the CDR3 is TGCGCCAGCAGCCCCGGGCCCGGGGACAATGAGCAGTTCTTC.

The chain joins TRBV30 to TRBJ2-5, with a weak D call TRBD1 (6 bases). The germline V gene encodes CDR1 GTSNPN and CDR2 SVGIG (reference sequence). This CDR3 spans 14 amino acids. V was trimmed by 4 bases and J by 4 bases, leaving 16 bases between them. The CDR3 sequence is CAWTGGQGRETQYF. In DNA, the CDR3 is TGTGCCTGGACCGGAGGTCAGGGGCGAGAGACCCAGTACTTC.

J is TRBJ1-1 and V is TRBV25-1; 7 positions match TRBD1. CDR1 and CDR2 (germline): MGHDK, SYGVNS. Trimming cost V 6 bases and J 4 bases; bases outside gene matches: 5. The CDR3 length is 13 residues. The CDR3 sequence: CASSRQGGTEAFF. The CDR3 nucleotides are TGTGCCAGCAGCCGACAGGGAGGCACTGAAGCTTTCTTT.

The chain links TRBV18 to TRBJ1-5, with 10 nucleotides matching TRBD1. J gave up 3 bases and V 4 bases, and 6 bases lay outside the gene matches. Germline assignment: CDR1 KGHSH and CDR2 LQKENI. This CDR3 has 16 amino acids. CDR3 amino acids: CASSHRTGGINQPQHF. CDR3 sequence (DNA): TGTGCCAGCTCACACCGGACAGGGGGGATCAATCAGCCCCAGCATTTT.

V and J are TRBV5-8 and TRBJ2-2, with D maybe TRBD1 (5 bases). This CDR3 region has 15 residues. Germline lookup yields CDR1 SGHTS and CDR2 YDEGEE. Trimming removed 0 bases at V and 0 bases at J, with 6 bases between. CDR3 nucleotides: TGTGCCAGCAGCTTGGTAGGGGCGAACACCGGGGAGCTGTTTTTT. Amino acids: CASSLVGANTGELFF.

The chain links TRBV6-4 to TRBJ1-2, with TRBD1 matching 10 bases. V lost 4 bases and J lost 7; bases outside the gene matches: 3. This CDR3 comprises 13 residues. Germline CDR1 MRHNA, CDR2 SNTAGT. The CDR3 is CASSGDRGSGYTF. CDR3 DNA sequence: TGTGCCAGCAGTGGGGACAGGGGAAGTGGCTACACCTTC.

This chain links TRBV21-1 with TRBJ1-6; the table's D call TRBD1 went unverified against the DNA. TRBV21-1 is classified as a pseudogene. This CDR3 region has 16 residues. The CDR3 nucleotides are TGTGCCAGCAGCAAAGATTACAGGGCCTATAATTCACCCCTCCACTTT. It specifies CASSKDYRAYNSPLHF.

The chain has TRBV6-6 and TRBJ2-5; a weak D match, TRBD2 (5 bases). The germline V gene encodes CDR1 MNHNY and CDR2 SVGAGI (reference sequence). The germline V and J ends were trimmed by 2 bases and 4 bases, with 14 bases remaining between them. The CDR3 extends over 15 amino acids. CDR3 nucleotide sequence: TGTGCCAGCAGTTACCCCCCTGGACTGGCAGAGACCCAGTACTTC. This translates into CASSYPPGLAETQYF.

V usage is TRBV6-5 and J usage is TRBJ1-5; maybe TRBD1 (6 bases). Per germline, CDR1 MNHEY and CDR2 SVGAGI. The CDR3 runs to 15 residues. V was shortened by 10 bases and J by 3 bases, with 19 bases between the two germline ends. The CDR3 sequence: CATSRRGGFNQPQHF. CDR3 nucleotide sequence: TGTGCCACAAGCCGCAGGGGTGGGTTCAATCAGCCCCAGCATTTT.